Each of the 24 T cell receptor beta chains below was sequenced from the same sample in a study of STAT5B mutations in CD4+ large granular lymphocyte leukemia. Sequencing used immunoSEQ multiplex PCR; TCRdb keeps in-frame clones, though not all of them. The repertoire includes approximately 35,000 clones, 68% of them detected once, and 1.5% to 2% sits in the top ten. Input material: CD4+ T cells from blood buffy coats. The receptors were gathered from a human donor in good health.

The V and J genes are TRBV9 and TRBJ2-5, with 8 bases fitting TRBD2. The junction had 8 bases not matched to a gene; V was cut back by 3 bases and J by 4 bases. Germline loops: CDR1 SGDLS, CDR2 YYNGEE. This CDR3 region has 15 residues. CDR3 DNA sequence: TGTGCCAGCAGCGGTCGGGGGGGGCCTCTAGAGACCCAGTACTTC. Translated, it gives CASSGRGGPLETQYF. The variable domain in full, completed from reference TRBV9 and TRBJ2-5, reads DSGVTQTPKHLITATGQRVTLRCSPRSGDLSVYWYQQSLDQGLQFLIQYYNGEERAKGNILERFSAQQFPDLHSELNLSSLELGDSALYFCASSGRGGPLETQYFGPGTRLLVL.

This chain joins TRBV5-6 and TRBJ1-1, with 7 bases aligning to TRBD1. This CDR3 comprises 17 residues. The V gene's germline CDR1 is SGHDT and CDR2 YYEEEE. J lost 1 base, V lost 5 bases, and 14 bases had no gene match. The CDR3 sequence: CASRLLGTDLPNTEAFF. The CDR3 DNA is TGTGCCAGCAGGTTGCTTGGGACAGACCTACCGAACACTGAAGCTTTCTTT.

The J gene is TRBJ2-1, the V gene TRBV10-2; 10 bases are a match to TRBD2. Trimming at V came to 7 bases and at J to 3 bases, leaving 9 bases not matched to a gene. There are 16 residues in the CDR3. Germline CDR1 reads WSHSY; CDR2 reads SAAADI. CDR3 sequence (DNA): TGCGCCAGCAACCAACGCGGACTAGCGGACTACAATGAGCAGTTCTTC. The encoded protein is CASNQRGLADYNEQFF.

This clone was recorded a few times. The chain employs TRBV7-2 and TRBJ1-6; D unresolved. The CDR3 length is 12 residues. Germline values: CDR1 SGHTA, CDR2 FQGNSA. V lost 3 bases and J 19 bases, leaving 16 bases between the germline ends. CDR3 sequence (DNA): TGTGCCAGCAGCTTTCCGGGAACCAATGCTCACTTT. Its translation is CASSFPGTNAHF.

This chain links TRBV7-2 with TRBJ2-1, with D possibly being TRBD1 (6 bases). Trimming pared 0 bases from V and 3 bases from J, leaving 9 bases between. CDR1 and CDR2 (germline): SGHTA, FQGNSA. This CDR3 contains 15 residues. DNA of the CDR3: TGTGCCAGCAGCTTAGCACAGGGAGTCTACAATGAGCAGTTCTTC. Protein product: CASSLAQGVYNEQFF.

The V gene is TRBV14, the J gene TRBJ2-5, with D perhaps being TRBD1 or TRBD2 (5 bases each). CDR3 size: 11 residues. Per germline, CDR1 SGHDN and CDR2 FVKESK. Trimming pared 10 bases from V and 5 bases from J, leaving 11 bases between. The CDR3 DNA follows: TGTGCCACCTCCTGGGGGGAGACCCAGTACTTC. Its translation is CATSWGETQYF.

The chain joins TRBV11-3 to TRBJ1-2; 8 bases map to TRBD1. This CDR3 has 13 residues. The V gene end was trimmed by 4 bases and the J gene end by 4 bases; junction bases not matched to a gene: 2. Germline V gives CDR1 SGHNT, CDR2 YENEEA. CDR3 amino acids: CASSSGQGYGYTF. In nucleotides, the CDR3 is TGTGCCAGCAGCTCTGGACAGGGCTATGGCTACACCTTC.

This clone appeared a single time. The chain combines TRBV5-6 with TRBJ1-2; D is unresolved. There are 13 residues in the CDR3. V lost 4 bases and J lost 3, with 10 bases in between. Germline V gives CDR1 SGHDT, CDR2 YYEEEE. This CDR3 is CASSTTFDYGYTF. The CDR3, as DNA: TGTGCCAGCAGCACTACCTTTGACTATGGCTACACCTTC.

This chain connects TRBV6-6 to TRBJ2-5, with D uncertain. Germline CDR1 reads MNHNY; CDR2 reads SVGAGI (reference sequence). V lost 5 bases and J 6 bases, leaving 7 bases between the germline ends. The CDR3 has 11 amino acids. DNA for the CDR3: TGTGCCAGCAGTACCGAACAGACCCAGTACTTC. Translating gives CASSTEQTQYF.

This clone was seen only a few times. The V and J genes are TRBV19 and TRBJ2-7, with no clear D. The ends were cut back, 3 bases at V and 3 bases at J, with 12 bases in the middle. Germline loops: CDR1 LNHDA, CDR2 SQIVND (reference sequence). The CDR3 covers 14 residues. The CDR3 loop is CASSIRKSDYEQYF. CDR3 DNA sequence: TGTGCCAGTAGTATTCGGAAGAGTGACTACGAGCAGTACTTC.

The chain recombines TRBV6-1 with TRBJ2-1, with unresolved D. Trimming shortened V by 4 bases and J by 1 base, and 11 bases separated the two germline ends. The CDR3 length is 15 residues. Germline CDR1 MNHNS, CDR2 SASEGT. The CDR3 coding sequence is TGTGCCAGCAGTGTAGCAGGAATTTCCTACAATGAGCAGTTCTTC. Its translation: CASSVAGISYNEQFF.

The chain employs TRBV5-8 and TRBJ1-1; 10 nucleotides agree with TRBD1. V gave up 2 bases and J gave up 1 base; unmatched junction bases: 5. The germline V gene encodes CDR1 SGHTS and CDR2 YDEGEE. The CDR3 spans 16 residues. The DNA of the CDR3 is TGTGCCAGCAGCTTCCCCGGGACAGGGGCGAACACTGAAGCTTTCTTT. It is translated as CASSFPGTGANTEAFF.

This rearrangement joins TRBV15 to TRBJ2-5, with D unresolved. V was shortened by 1 base and J by 3 bases, with 9 bases between the two germline ends. The germline V gene has CDR1 LNHNV and CDR2 YYDKDF (reference sequence). The CDR3 loop spans 14 amino acids. The CDR3 sequence is CATSRVERKETQYF. CDR3 DNA: TGTGCCACCAGCAGAGTTGAGCGAAAAGAGACCCAGTACTTC.

This clone was detected only a few times. The chain carries TRBV19 and TRBJ1-5; D uncertain. CDR3 size: 17 residues. V lost 3 bases and J 4 bases, leaving 19 bases between the germline ends. Germline loops: CDR1 LNHDA, CDR2 SQIVND (reference sequence). The chain's CDR3 is CASSIPQSLSRNQPQHF. For the CDR3, the DNA is TGTGCCAGTAGTATCCCCCAAAGCCTCTCCAGGAATCAGCCCCAGCATTTT.

The chain uses TRBV5-3 and TRBJ2-7; D remains ambiguous. TRBV5-3 carries the ORF label, with uncertain function. V was cut by 4 bases and J by 0 bases, with 14 bases left in between. CDR3 length equals 15 residues. The CDR3 DNA follows: TGTGCCAGAAGCCCGAGGACGGTACACTCCTACGAGCAGTACTTC. It specifies CARSPRTVHSYEQYF.

This chain uses TRBV5-1 with TRBJ1-1; 8 bases map to TRBD1. Germline CDR1 is SGHRS and CDR2 is YFSETQ. V lost 0 bases and J lost 0; bases outside the gene matches: 10. The CDR3 spans 18 residues. The CDR3 sequence: CASSLEGQGASMNTEAFF. The CDR3 nucleotides are TGCGCCAGCAGCTTGGAAGGCCAGGGGGCTTCCATGAACACTGAAGCTTTCTTT.

This chain links TRBV12-5 with TRBJ1-1, with D unclear. This CDR3 has 18 amino acids. Trimming took 6 bases from V and 0 from J, leaving 23 bases between them. Per germline, CDR1 LGHNT and CDR2 FRNRAP. The CDR3 is CASGTTFGGADLNTEAFF. The CDR3 coding sequence is TGTGCTAGTGGCACCACTTTCGGAGGTGCGGACTTGAACACTGAAGCTTTCTTT.

V and J are TRBV5-1 and TRBJ1-5, with D tentatively TRBD1 (5 bases). CDR3 size: 15 residues. Germline loops: CDR1 SGHRS, CDR2 YFSETQ. The V end was cut by 0 bases, the J end by 6 bases, with 13 bases between. The CDR3 protein is CASSLEPGERQPQHF. CDR3 bases: TGCGCCAGCAGCTTGGAACCGGGGGAACGTCAGCCCCAGCATTTT.

The chain carries TRBV7-9 and TRBJ2-5, with 7 nucleotides matching TRBD1. J was trimmed by 2 bases and V by 7 bases; bases with no gene match: 4. Germline CDR1 and CDR2: SEHNR and FQNEAQ (reference sequence). CDR3 length equals 13 residues. CDR3 DNA: TGTGCCAGCACCAGGGACAGTCAAGAGACCCAGTACTTC. This codes for CASTRDSQETQYF.

J is TRBJ2-7 and V is TRBV21-1; the table's D call TRBD1 went unverified against the DNA. TRBV21-1 corresponds to a pseudogene. The CDR3 extends over 17 amino acids. This chain's CDR3 is CASSKALTDTISYEQYF. The CDR3 coding sequence is TGTGCCAGCAGCAAAGCGCTGACGGACACCATCTCCTACGAGCAGTACTTC.

The V call is TRBV19, the J call TRBJ1-5; D uncertain. Germline V gene data show CDR1 as LNHDA and CDR2 as SQIVND (reference sequence). This CDR3 region has 18 residues. The V and J ends lost 10 bases and 2 bases respectively, with 27 bases between them. CDR3 loop: CATAARDASWIGNQPQHF. DNA for the CDR3: TGTGCCACCGCCGCGAGGGATGCCTCCTGGATTGGCAATCAGCCCCAGCATTTT.

This clone was seen a handful of times. The CDR3 sequence: CSGAQGEQFF. CDR3 coding DNA: TGCAGCGGGGCCCAGGGTGAGCAGTTCTTC. This chain uses TRBV20-1 with TRBJ2-1, with D tentatively TRBD1 or TRBD2 (5 bases each). The CDR3 has 10 residues. The V gene's germline CDR1 is DFQATT and CDR2 SNEGSKA (reference sequence).

The rearrangement links TRBV2 to TRBJ1-3; D remains unclear. CDR1 and CDR2 from the germline V gene are SNHLY and FYNNEI. CDR3 size: 12 residues. Trimming removed 6 bases from V and 4 bases from J, with 7 bases in between. CDR3 sequence reads: CASRSEGNTIYF. The CDR3, as DNA: TGTGCCAGCAGGTCAGAGGGAAACACCATATATTTT.

This clone is classed as medium-sized (0.01 to 0.1%). J is TRBJ2-7 and V is TRBV11-2, with 7 bases lining up with TRBD1. V lost 5 bases, J lost 12 bases, and 7 bases stayed unmatched. Germline V gene data show CDR1 as SGHAT and CDR2 as FQNNGV. The CDR3 loop spans 11 amino acids. The chain's CDR3 is CASSIGQAAYF. CDR3 bases: TGTGCCAGCAGCATCGGACAGGCCGCGTACTTC. The full variable domain, rest sourced from reference TRBV11-2 and TRBJ2-7, is EAGVAQSPRYKIIEKRQSVAFWCNPISGHATLYWYQQILGQGPKLLIQFQNNGVVDDSQLPKDRFSAERLKGVDSTLKIQPAKLEDSAVYLCASSIGQAAYFGPGTRLTVT.